The sequence of this T cell receptor (beta chain) was determined in a study of Ad26.COV2.S vaccination and SARS-CoV-2 variants. Study results and limitations: The breadth of spike-specific CD8+ and CD4+ T cell responses after vaccination was reportedly substantial. Breadth of non-spike TCRs did not differ between vaccinees and placebo recipients. Total T cell responses may have been underestimated by the TCR breadth and depth analyses. Spike-specific TCR breadth was greater in vaccine than placebo recipients.

Details on this clone: Its antigen is undetermined.

With 0 bases removed from V and 6 bases from J, the gap between germline ends came to 13 bases. This CDR3 region has 15 residues. Per germline, CDR1 LNHNV and CDR2 YYDKDF (reference sequence). Assay used: immunoSEQ multiplex PCR; TCRdb lists only in-frame clones, some missing. The table records 180,000 or so clones, 87% of them present only once. The sample in question was peripheral blood, obtained after recovery from COVID-19. The rearrangement links TRBV15 to TRBJ2-3; D perhaps matches TRBD2 (7 bases). The sequence derives from a human donor who had recovered from COVID-19. The CDR3 sequence is CATSREGGAVDTQYF. CDR3 nucleotides: TGTGCCACCAGCAGAGAAGGGGGGGCAGTTGATACGCAGTATTTT.